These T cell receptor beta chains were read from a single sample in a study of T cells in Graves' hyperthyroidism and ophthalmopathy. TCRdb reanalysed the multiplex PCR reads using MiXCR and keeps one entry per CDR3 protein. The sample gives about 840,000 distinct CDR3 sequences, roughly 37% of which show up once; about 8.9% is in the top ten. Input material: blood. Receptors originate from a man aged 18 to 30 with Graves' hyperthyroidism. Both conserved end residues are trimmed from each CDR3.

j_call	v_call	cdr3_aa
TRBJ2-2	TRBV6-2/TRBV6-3	ASSSPGMLADVTGELF
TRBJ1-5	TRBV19	ASSIGDLGQPQH
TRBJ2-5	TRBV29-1	SVWWQGQETQY
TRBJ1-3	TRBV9	ASSEGQGVNTIY
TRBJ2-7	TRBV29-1	SVEDQSGHSYEQY
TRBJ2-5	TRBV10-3	AISMTGSETQY
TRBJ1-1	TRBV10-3	AITLISLRPLNTEAF
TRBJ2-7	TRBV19	ASADINYEQY
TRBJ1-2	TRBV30	AWSYGNYGYT
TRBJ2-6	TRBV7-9	ASSSPLTAPGANVLT
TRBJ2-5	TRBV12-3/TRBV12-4	ASTTSLELGETQY
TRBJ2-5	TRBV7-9	ASSSGQGAVETQY
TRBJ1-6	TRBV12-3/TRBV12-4	ASSLVVTVNTPLH
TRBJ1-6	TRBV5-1	ASSLEGRGKSPLH
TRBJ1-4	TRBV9	ASSSTGGNEKLF
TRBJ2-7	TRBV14	ASSQVGVYEQY
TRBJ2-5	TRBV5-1	ASSWDSTAETQY
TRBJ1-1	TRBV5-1	ASSLNSGITEAF
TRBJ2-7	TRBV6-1	ASRGDSGGEQY
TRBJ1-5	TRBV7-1	ASSSARDSYSNQPQH
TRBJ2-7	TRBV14	ASSQTGTPLEQY
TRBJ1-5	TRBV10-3	ASRLFEGQGSRPQH
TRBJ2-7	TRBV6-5	ASSLGQGIDEQY
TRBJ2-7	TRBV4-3	ARPGNEQY
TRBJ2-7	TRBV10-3	ASSDLKETSASYEQY